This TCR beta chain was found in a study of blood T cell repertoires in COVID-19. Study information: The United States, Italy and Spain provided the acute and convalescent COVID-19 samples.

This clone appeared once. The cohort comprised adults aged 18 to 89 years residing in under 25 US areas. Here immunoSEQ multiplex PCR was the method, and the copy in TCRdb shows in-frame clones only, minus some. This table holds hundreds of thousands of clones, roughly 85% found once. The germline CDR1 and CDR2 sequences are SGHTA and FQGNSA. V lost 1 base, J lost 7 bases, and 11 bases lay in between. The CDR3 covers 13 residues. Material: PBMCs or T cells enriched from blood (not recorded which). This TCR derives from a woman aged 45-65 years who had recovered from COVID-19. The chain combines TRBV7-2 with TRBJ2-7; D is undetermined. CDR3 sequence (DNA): TGTGCCAGCAGCTTAGAACTAATCGGGGAGCAGTACTTC. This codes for CASSLELIGEQYF. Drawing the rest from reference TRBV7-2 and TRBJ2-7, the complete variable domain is GAGVSQSPSNKVTEKGKDVELRCDPISGHTALYWYRQSLGQGLEFLIYFQGNSAPDKSGLPSDRFSAERTGGSVSTLTIQRTQQEDSAVYLCASSLELIGEQYFGPGTRLTVT.